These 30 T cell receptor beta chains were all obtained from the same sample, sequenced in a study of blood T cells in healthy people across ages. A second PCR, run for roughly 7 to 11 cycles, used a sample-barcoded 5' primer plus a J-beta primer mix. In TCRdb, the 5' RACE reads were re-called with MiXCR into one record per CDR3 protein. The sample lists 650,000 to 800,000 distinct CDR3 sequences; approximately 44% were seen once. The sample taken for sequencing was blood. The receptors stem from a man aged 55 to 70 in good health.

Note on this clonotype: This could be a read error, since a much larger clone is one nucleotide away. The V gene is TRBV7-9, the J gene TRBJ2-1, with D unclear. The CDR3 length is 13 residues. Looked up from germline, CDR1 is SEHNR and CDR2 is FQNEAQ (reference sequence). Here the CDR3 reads CASSPAPNNERFF. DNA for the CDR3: TGTGCCAGCAGCCCCGCGCCGAACAATGAGCGGTTCTTC.

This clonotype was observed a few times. The CDR3 loop is CASSPIPGQLSYNEQFF. The CDR3 DNA sequence: TGTGCCAGCAGTCCCATTCCGGGACAACTCTCCTACAATGAGCAGTTCTTC. The rearrangement uses TRBV3-1 and TRBJ2-1; weak D call: TRBD1 (6 bases). The V gene's germline CDR1 is LGHDT and CDR2 YNNKEL (reference sequence). Trimming cost V 6 bases and J 0 bases, with 18 bases left between them. This CDR3 has 17 residues.

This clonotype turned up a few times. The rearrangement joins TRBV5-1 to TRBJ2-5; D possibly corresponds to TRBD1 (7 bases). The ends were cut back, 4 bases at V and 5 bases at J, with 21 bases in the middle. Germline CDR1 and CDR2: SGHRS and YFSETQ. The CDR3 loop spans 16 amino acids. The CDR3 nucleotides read TGCGCCAGCAGCCCAGGGACTCGAACAGGGGATGAGACCCAGTACTTC. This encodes CASSPGTRTGDETQYF. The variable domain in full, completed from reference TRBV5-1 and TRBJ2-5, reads KAGVTQTPRYLIKTRGQQVTLSCSPISGHRSVSWYQQTPGQGLQFLFEYFSETQRNKGNFPGRFSGRQFSNSRSEMNVSTLELGDSALYLCASSPGTRTGDETQYFGPGTRLLVL.

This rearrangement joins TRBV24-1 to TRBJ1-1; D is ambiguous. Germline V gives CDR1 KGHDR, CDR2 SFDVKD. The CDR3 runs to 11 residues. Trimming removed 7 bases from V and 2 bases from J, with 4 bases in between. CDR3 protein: CATRDNTEAFF. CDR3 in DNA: TGTGCCACCAGGGACAACACTGAAGCTTTCTTT.

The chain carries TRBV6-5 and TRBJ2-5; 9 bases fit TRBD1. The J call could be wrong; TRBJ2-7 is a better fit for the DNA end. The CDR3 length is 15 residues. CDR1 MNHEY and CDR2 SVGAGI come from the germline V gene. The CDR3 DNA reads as TGTGCCAGCAGTTACTCGACAGGGGGGACCTACGAGCAGTACTTC. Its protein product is CASSYSTGGTYEQYF.

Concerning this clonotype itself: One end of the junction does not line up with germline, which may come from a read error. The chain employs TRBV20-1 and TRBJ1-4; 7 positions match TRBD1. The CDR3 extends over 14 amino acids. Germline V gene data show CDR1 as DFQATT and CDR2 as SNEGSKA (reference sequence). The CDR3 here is CSTRVPGGREKLFF. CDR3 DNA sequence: TGCAGTACTAGAGTCCCAGGGGGGCGTGAAAAACTGTTTTTT.

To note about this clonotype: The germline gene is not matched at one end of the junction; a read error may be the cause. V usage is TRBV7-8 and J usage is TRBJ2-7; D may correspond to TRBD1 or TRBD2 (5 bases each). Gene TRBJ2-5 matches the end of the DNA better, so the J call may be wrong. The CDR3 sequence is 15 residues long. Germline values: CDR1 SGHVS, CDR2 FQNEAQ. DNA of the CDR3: TGTGCCAGCAGCTTAGCCCCGGGGCCACAAGGGACCCAGTACTTC. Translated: CASSLAPGPQGTQYF.

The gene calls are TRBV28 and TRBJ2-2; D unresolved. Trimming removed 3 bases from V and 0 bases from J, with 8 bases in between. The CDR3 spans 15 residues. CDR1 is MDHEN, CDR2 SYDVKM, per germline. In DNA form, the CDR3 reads TGTGCCAGCAGTTTTCCCTCGCCGAACACCGGGGAGCTGTTTTTT. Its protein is CASSFPSPNTGELFF.

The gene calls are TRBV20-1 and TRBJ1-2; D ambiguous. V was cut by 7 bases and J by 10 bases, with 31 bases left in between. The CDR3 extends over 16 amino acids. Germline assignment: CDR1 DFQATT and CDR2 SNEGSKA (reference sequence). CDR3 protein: CSVNTKGPLQKPNYTF. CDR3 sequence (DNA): TGCAGTGTGAATACAAAGGGCCCCCTACAGAAACCCAACTACACCTTC.

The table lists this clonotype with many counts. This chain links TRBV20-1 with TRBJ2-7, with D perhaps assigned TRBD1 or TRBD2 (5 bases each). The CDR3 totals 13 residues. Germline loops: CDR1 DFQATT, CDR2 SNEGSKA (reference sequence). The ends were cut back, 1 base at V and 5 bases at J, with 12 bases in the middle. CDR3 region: CSARGDVGNEQYF. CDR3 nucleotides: TGCAGTGCTAGAGGGGACGTCGGGAACGAGCAGTACTTC.

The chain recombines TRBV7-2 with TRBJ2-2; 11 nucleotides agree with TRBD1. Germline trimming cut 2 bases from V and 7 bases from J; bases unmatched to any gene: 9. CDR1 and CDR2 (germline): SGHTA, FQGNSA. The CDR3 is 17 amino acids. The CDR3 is CASSLRRTGGLGGELFF. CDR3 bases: TGTGCCAGCAGCTTAAGGAGGACAGGGGGCTTGGGCGGGGAGCTGTTTTTT.

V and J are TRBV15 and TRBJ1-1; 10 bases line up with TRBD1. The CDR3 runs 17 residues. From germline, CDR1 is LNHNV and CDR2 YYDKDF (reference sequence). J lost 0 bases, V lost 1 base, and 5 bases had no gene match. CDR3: CATSRADRGLMNTEAFF. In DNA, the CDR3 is TGTGCCACCAGCAGAGCAGACAGGGGGCTCATGAACACTGAAGCTTTCTTT.

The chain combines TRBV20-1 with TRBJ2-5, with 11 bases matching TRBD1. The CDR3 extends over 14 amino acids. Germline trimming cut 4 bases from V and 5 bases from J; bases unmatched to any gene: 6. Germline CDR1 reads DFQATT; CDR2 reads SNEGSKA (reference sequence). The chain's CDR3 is CSATGQGAGETQYF. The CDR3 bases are TGCAGTGCTACCGGACAGGGGGCAGGGGAGACCCAGTACTTC.

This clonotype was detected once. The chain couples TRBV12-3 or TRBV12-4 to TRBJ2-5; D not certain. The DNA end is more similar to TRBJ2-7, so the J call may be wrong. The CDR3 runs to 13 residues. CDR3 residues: CASRRALVGEQYF. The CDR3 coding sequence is TGTGCCAGCAGACGGGCCCTGGTGGGCGAGCAGTACTTC.

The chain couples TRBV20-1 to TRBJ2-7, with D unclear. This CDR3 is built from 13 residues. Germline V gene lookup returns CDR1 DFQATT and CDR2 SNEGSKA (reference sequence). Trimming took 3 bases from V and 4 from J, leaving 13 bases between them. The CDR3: CSASKGRNYEQYF. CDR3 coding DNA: TGCAGTGCTAGTAAAGGGCGAAATTACGAGCAGTACTTC.

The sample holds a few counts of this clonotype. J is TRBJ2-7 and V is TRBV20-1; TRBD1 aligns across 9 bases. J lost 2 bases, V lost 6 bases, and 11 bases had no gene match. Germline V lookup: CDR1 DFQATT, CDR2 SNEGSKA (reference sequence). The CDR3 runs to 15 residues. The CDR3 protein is CSAPDGTGSAYEQYF. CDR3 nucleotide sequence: TGCAGTGCCCCTGATGGGACAGGGTCAGCCTACGAGCAGTACTTC.

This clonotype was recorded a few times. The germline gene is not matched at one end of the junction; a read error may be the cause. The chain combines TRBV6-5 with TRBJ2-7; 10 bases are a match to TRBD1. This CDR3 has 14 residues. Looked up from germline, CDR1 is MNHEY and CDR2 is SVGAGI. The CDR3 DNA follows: TGTGCTAGCAGACCGGGACAGGGGACGTTCCCCCAGTACTTC. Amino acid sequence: CASRPGQGTFPQYF.

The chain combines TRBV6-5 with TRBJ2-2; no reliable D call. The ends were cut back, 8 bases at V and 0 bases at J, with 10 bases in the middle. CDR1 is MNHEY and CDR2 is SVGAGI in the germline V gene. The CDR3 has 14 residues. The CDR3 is CASGVRTNTGELFF. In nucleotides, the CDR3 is TGTGCCAGCGGGGTCAGAACGAACACCGGGGAGCTGTTTTTT.

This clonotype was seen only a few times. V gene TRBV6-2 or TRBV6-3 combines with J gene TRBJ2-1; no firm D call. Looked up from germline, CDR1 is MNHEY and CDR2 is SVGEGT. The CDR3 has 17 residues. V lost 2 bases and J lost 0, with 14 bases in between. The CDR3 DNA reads TGTGCCAGCAGTTACATATCAACGTCGAGCTCCTACAATGAGCAGTTCTTC. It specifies CASSYISTSSSYNEQFF.

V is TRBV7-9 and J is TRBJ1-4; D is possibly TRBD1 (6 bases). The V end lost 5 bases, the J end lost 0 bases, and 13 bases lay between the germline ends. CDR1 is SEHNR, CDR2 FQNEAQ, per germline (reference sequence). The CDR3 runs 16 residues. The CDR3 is CASSVTGLATNEKLFF. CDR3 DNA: TGTGCCAGCAGCGTGACAGGCCTTGCAACTAATGAAAAACTGTTTTTT.

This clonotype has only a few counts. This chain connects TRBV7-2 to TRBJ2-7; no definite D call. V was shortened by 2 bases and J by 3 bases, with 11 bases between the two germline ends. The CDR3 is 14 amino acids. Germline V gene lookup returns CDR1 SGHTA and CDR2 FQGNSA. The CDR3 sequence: CASSLLYSLYEQYF. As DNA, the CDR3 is TGTGCCAGCAGCTTACTCTACAGCCTCTACGAGCAGTACTTC.

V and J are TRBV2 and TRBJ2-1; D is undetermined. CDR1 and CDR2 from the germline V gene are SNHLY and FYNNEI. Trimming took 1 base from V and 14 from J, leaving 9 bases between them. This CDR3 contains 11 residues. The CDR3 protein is CASSEGDREFF. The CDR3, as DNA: TGTGCCAGCAGTGAAGGAGACCGGGAGTTCTTC.

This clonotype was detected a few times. The CDR3 loop is CASSLVRGAGGTQYF. CDR3 sequence (DNA): TGTGCCAGCAGCTTAGTACGTGGGGCTGGCGGGACCCAGTACTTC. The chain employs TRBV7-6 and TRBJ2-5, with D possibly matching TRBD1 (5 bases). Germline CDR1 and CDR2: SGHVS and FNYEAQ. The length of the CDR3 is 15 residues. Trimming stripped 1 base from V and 7 bases from J, with 16 bases between. The full variable domain, rest sourced from reference TRBV7-6 and TRBJ2-5, is GAGVSQSPRYKVTKRGQDVALRCDPISGHVSLYWYRQALGQGPEFLTYFNYEAQQDKSGLPNDRFSAERPEGSISTLTIQRTEQRDSAMYRCASSLVRGAGGTQYFGPGTRLLVL.

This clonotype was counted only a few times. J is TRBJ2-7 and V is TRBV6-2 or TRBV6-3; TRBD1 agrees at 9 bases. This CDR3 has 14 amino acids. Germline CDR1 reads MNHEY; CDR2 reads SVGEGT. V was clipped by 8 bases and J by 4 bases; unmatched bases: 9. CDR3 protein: CASVSGTGRYEQYF. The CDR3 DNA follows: TGTGCCAGCGTTTCCGGGACAGGGAGGTACGAGCAGTACTTC.

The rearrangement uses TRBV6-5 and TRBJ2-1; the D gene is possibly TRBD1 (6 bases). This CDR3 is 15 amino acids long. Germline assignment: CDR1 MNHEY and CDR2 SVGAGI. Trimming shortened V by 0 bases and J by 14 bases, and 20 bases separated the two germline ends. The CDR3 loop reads CASSYSSGQRGNEFF. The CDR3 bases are TGTGCCAGCAGTTACTCTTCCGGACAGAGGGGGAACGAGTTCTTC.

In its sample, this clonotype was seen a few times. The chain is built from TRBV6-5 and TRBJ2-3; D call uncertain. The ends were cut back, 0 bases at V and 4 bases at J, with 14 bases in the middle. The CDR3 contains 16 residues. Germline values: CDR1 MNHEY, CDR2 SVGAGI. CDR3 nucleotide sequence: TGTGCCAGCAGTTACTCGAATTGGAATCTCGCAGATACGCAGTATTTT. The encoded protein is CASSYSNWNLADTQYF.

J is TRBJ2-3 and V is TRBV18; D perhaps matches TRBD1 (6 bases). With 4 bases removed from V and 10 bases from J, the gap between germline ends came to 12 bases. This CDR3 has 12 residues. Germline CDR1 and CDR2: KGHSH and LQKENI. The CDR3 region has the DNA TGTGCCAGCTCACGACAGGACCCCGCGCAGTATTTT. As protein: CASSRQDPAQYF.

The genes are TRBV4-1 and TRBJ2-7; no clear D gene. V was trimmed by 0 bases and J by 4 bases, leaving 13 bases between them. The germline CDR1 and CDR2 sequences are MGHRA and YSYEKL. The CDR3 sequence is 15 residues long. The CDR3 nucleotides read TGCGCCAGCAGCCAAGATGACGGTGGTATTTACGAGCAGTACTTC. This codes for CASSQDDGGIYEQYF.

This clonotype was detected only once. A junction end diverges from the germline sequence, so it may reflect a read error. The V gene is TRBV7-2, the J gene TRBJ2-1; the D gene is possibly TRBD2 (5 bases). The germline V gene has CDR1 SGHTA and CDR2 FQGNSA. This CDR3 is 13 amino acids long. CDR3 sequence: CASSWTSYNKQFF. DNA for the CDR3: TGTGCCAGCAGCTGGACTTCCTACAATAAGCAGTTCTTC.

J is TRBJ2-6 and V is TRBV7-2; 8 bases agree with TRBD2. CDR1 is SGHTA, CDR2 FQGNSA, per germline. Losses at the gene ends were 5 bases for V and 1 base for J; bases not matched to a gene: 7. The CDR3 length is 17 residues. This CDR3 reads CASSPSGPRSGANVLTF. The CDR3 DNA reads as TGTGCCAGCAGCCCTAGCGGGCCGAGATCTGGGGCCAACGTCCTGACTTTC.